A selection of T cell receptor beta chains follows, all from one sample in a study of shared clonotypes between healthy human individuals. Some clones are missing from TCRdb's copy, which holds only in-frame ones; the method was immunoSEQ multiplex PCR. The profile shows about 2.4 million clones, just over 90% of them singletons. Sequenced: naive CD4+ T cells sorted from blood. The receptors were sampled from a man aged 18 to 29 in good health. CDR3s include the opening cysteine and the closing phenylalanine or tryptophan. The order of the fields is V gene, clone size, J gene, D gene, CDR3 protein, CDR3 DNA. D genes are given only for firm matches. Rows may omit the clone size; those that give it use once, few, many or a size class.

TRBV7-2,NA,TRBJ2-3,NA,CASSGWGGPTLDTQYF,TGTGCCAGCAGCGGCTGGGGGGGGCCCACCCTAGATACGCAGTATTTT
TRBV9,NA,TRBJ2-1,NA,CASSPLMGGASYNEQFF,TGTGCCAGCAGCCCCTTGATGGGAGGCGCCTCCTACAATGAGCAGTTCTTC
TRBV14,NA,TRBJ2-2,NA,CASSQDRSGDTGELFF,TGTGCCAGCAGCCAAGATCGGTCCGGGGACACCGGGGAGCTGTTTTTT
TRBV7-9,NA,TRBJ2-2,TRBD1,CASSVAGGNTGELFF,TGTGCCAGCAGCGTGGCAGGGGGGAACACCGGGGAGCTGTTTTTT
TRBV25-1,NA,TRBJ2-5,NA,CASSDPSGQETQYF,TGTGCCAGCAGTGACCCGAGCGGGCAAGAGACCCAGTACTTC
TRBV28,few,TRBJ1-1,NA,CASSGLGGTEAFF,TGTGCCAGCAGCGGATTGGGGGGCACTGAAGCTTTCTTT
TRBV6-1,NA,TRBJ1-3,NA,CASSESYGFYSGNTIYF,TGTGCCAGCAGTGAAAGTTACGGTTTTTACTCTGGAAACACCATATATTTT
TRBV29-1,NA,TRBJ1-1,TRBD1,CSVEGQMNTEAFF,TGCAGCGTTGAGGGACAGATGAACACTGAAGCTTTCTTT
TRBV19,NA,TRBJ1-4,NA,CASSPTSATNEKLFF,TGTGCCAGTAGTCCTACAAGTGCAACTAATGAAAAACTGTTTTTT
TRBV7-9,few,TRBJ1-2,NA,CASSQDRTNYGYTF,TGTGCCAGCAGCCAAGACAGAACTAACTATGGCTACACCTTC
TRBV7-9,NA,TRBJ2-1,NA,CASSFGQSANEQFF,TGTGCCAGCAGCTTTGGACAGTCGGCCAATGAGCAGTTCTTC
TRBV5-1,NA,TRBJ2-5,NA,CASSLAGQTLGETQYF,TGCGCCAGCAGCTTGGCCGGGCAGACCTTGGGGGAGACCCAGTACTTC
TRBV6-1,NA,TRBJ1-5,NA,CASSEVRDPNQPQHF,TGTGCCAGCAGTGAAGTGAGGGATCCTAATCAGCCCCAGCATTTT
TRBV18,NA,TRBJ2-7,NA,CASSQPGTYEQYF,TGTGCCAGCTCACAACCCGGTACCTACGAGCAGTACTTC
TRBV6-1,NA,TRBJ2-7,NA,CASENGVSSYEQYF,TGTGCCAGCGAGAACGGGGTTAGCTCCTACGAGCAGTACTTC
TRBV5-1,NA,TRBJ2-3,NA,CASRRSGASTDTQYF,TGCGCCAGCAGACGAAGCGGCGCTAGCACAGATACGCAGTATTTT
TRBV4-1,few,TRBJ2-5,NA,CASSHTTGPATETQYF,TGCGCCAGCAGCCATACGACCGGGCCGGCAACCGAGACCCAGTACTTC
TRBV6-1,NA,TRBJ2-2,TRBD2,CASSALAGVGTGELFF,TGTGCCAGCAGTGCTCTAGCGGGAGTCGGCACCGGGGAGCTGTTTTTT
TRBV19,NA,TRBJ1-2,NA,CASSPPGAGAIVNGYTF,TGTGCCAGTAGTCCCCCCGGGGCAGGGGCAATAGTTAATGGCTACACCTTC
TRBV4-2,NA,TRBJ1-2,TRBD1,CASSPVGTGDGYTF,TGTGCCAGCAGCCCGGTAGGGACAGGTGATGGCTACACCTTC
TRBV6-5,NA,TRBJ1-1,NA,CASNRSGRAFF,TGTGCCAGCAACAGATCTGGAAGGGCTTTCTTT
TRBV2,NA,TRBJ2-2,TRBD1,CASRRDRTDTGELFF,TGTGCCAGCAGGAGGGACAGGACGGACACCGGGGAGCTGTTTTTT
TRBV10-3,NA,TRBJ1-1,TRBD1,CAISEYGTGNTEAFF,TGTGCCATCAGTGAGTATGGGACAGGGAACACTGAAGCTTTCTTT